Listed below are T cell receptor beta chains from one sample, sequenced in a study of T cell responses to AZD1222 COVID-19 vaccine. TCRdb keeps only in-frame clones here, not all; method: immunoSEQ multiplex PCR. The sample yields roughly 100,000 clones, 80% to 90% seen once. This specimen was peripheral blood, taken on day 0 of AZD1222 vaccination. All receptors derive from an adult in good health. CDR3s leave out the opening cysteine and the closing phenylalanine or tryptophan. Each record gives: D gene, V gene, J gene, CDR3 length, CDR3 protein. A D gene is named only where the DNA matches it firmly.

TRBD1,TRBV6-1,TRBJ2-7,14,ASSEYRTGATYEQY
TRBD1,TRBV24-1,TRBJ2-7,9,ATPGGGEQY
.,TRBV6-5,TRBJ2-5,12,ASSTSTEQETQY
.,TRBV21-1,TRBJ1-6,15,ASSNQDRAYYNSPLH
.,TRBV28,TRBJ1-2,13,ASTERAVRNYGYT
.,TRBV6-5,TRBJ2-1,13,ASSPSASSYNEQF
TRBD2,TRBV19,TRBJ2-7,11,ASNLADSYEQY
.,TRBV28,TRBJ1-1,10,ASSLLQFEAF
.,TRBV7-3,TRBJ1-1,13,ASSLSPGMNTEAF
.,TRBV5-1,TRBJ2-5,9,ASSFQETQY
.,TRBV7-8,TRBJ1-1,14,ASSPQRDTMNTEAF
TRBD1,TRBV5-4,TRBJ1-2,12,ASSLTGVSYGYT
.,TRBV7-2,TRBJ1-2,12,ASSLFGPNYGYT
.,TRBV4-3,TRBJ2-6,16,ASSQVTAIRSGANVLT
TRBD2,TRBV6-5,TRBJ2-1,12,ASSYQLAIDEQF
.,TRBV3-1/TRBV3-2,TRBJ1-2,11,ARRSLDWYGYT
.,TRBV5-6,TRBJ1-5,11,ASSAGGSQPQH
TRBD1,TRBV13,TRBJ2-1,16,ASSPGGRGTGLNNEQF
.,TRBV18,TRBJ1-5,11,ASSQGGEQPQH
.,TRBV23-1,TRBJ2-7,13,ASSRRGRTESEQY
.,TRBV25-1,TRBJ2-6,16,VSNRGQGGSSGANVLT
TRBD1,TRBV2,TRBJ1-5,12,ASRETGFNQPQH
.,TRBV28,TRBJ1-2,8,ASSRSGYT
.,TRBV7-2,TRBJ2-1,17,ASSLKRLVLAGSYNEQF
.,TRBV6-2/TRBV6-3,TRBJ2-2,14,ASSYLRVESAGELF
.,TRBV5-1,TRBJ1-1,13,ASSLAPSTNTEAF
TRBD1,TRBV5-1,TRBJ1-1,15,ASSGLGTGSMNTEAF
.,TRBV7-2,TRBJ1-5,11,ASSSQGEQPQH
TRBD2,TRBV6-5,TRBJ2-7,11,ASMAGGYYEQY
.,TRBV5-1,TRBJ2-1,12,ASSLASSNNEQF
.,TRBV19,TRBJ2-7,11,ASSMGSSYEQY
TRBD1,TRBV7-2,TRBJ1-2,14,ASRRDRGRANYGYT
TRBD1,TRBV7-9,TRBJ1-2,14,ASSSTPTGVSYGYT
TRBD1,TRBV4-2,TRBJ1-2,18,ASSQADRAKRLPYNYGYT
.,TRBV18,TRBJ1-3,16,ASSRLSRLQDSGNTIY
TRBD1,TRBV29-1,TRBJ1-2,14,SVERGQGANSYGYT
TRBD1,TRBV12-3/TRBV12-4,TRBJ1-2,11,ASSRTGVDSYT
TRBD2,TRBV4-2,TRBJ2-3,15,ASSQEGGLAGADTQY
TRBD2,TRBV5-4,TRBJ2-7,13,ASSLNSGINYEQY
.,TRBV7-2,TRBJ1-3,13,ASSLNTVWGNTIY